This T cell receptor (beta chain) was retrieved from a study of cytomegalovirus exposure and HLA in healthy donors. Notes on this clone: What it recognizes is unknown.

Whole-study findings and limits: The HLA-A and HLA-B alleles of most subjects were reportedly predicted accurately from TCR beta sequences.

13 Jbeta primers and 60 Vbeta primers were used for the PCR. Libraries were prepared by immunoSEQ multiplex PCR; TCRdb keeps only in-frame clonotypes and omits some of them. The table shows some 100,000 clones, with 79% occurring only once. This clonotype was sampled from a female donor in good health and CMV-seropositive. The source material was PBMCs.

The CDR3 nucleotides are TGTGCCAGCAGCGTACGTGGGGACAGGGTTTTTCCGGGGGAGCTGTTTTTT. Translating it yields CASSVRGDRVFPGELFF. This rearrangement joins TRBV9 to TRBJ2-2, with 9 nucleotides matching TRBD1. The CDR3 has 17 amino acids. In germline, CDR1 is SGDLS, CDR2 YYNGEE. Losses at the gene ends were 1 base for V and 8 bases for J; bases not matched to a gene: 12.